Detailed here is one TCR beta chain. The antigen is unknown. The data stem from a study of T-cell memory formation after mild COVID-19. Study-wide findings and caveats: Cross-reactive memory seemingly joined, as some responding clones were found in pre-infection memory. Most CD4+ clones that shrank were in CM and EM, while CD8+ ones turned up in EMRA. There was a balanced CD4/CD8 profile in clones contracting day 15 to 85, and later expanders leaned CD4+.

This CDR3 has 14 amino acids. The V gene's germline CDR1 is SEHNR and CDR2 FQNEAQ (reference sequence). Trimming pared 1 base from V and 9 bases from J, leaving 16 bases between. TCRdb passed the 5' RACE reads through MiXCR, listing each CDR3 protein once. The sample holds under 450,000 distinct CDR3 sequences, around 14% seen once. The sample comprised PBMCs or a T cell subset sorted from them (not recorded which). This sequence originates from a man younger than 35 who had mild COVID-19 (a few samples of this study predate the infection). Cell type and time point are not known. The genes are TRBV7-9 and TRBJ2-7; D remains unclear. The CDR3 spells CASSLVGIRAWQYF. The CDR3 bases are TGTGCCAGCAGCTTAGTCGGCATTAGGGCCTGGCAGTACTTC.